This T cell receptor (beta chain) came from a study of blood T cells in healthy people across ages. Study-level results: Unsorted PBMC input precluded a conclusive naive versus antigen-experienced comparison.

V lost 4 bases and J lost 5, with 17 bases in between. This CDR3 has 16 residues. Looked up from germline, CDR1 is SEHNR and CDR2 is FQNEAQ (reference sequence). The use of a sample-barcoded 5' primer and a J-beta primer mix characterized a second PCR of roughly 6 to 11 cycles. TCRdb ran MiXCR on the 5' RACE reads and lists one entry per CDR3 protein. The sample comprises more than 1,000,000 distinct CDR3 sequences, 20% to 25% of which are singletons, and about 0.72% rests with the top ten. A note on this clonotype: The antigen is not known.

The same data also went into a second study, on T cells of mothers and their children.

The rearrangement links TRBV7-9 to TRBJ1-4; no firm D call. The sample was blood. This clonotype was obtained from a girl aged 2-10 years in good health. The CDR3 here is CASSSDQKRENEKLFF. The CDR3 DNA reads as TGTGCCAGCAGCTCGGACCAGAAAAGGGAAAATGAAAAACTGTTTTTT.